The 6 T cell receptor beta chains below all came from one sample that was sequenced in a study of T-cell memory formation after mild COVID-19. MiXCR, applied by TCRdb to the 5' RACE reads, yields one record per CDR3 protein. The sample holds about 430,000 distinct CDR3 sequences, roughly 26% seen once. The sequenced sample was PBMCs or a T cell subset sorted from them (not recorded which). These receptors were taken from an adult woman who had mild COVID-19 (a few samples of this study predate the infection). Cell type and time point are not known.

This clonotype turned up a few times. V gene TRBV18 combines with J gene TRBJ2-3, with D tentatively TRBD2 (6 bases). Germline CDR1 reads KGHSH; CDR2 reads LQKENI. The CDR3 runs 16 residues. V lost 3 bases, J lost 0 bases, and 13 bases lay in between. The CDR3 sequence: CASSPFVRDSTDTQYF. CDR3 coding DNA: TGTGCCAGCTCACCCTTTGTGCGGGACAGCACAGATACGCAGTATTTT.

This clonotype was observed at least ten times. The chain uses TRBV7-2 and TRBJ2-5, with TRBD2 as a possible D gene (5 bases). The CDR3 spans 12 residues. Germline V gene lookup returns CDR1 SGHTA and CDR2 FQGNSA. With 5 bases removed from V and 5 bases from J, the gap between germline ends came to 9 bases. Here the CDR3 DNA reads TGTGCCAGCAGCCGTCCGGGGGAGACCCAGTACTTC. Protein sequence: CASSRPGETQYF.

Regarding this clonotype: A much bigger clone sits one base away, suggesting this may be a read error. The chain has TRBV7-9 and TRBJ2-3; 9 nucleotides line up with TRBD2. V shed 3 bases, J shed 1 base, and the junction held 2 bases outside the gene matches. There are 15 residues in the CDR3. The V gene's germline CDR1 is SEHNR and CDR2 FQNEAQ (reference sequence). For the CDR3, the DNA is TGTGCCAGCAGCTTTGCGGGGGGGCGCACAGATACGCAGTATTTT. It is translated as CASSFAGGRTDTQYF.

CDR3 sequence: CATSRSRGSSYEQYF. For the CDR3, the DNA is TGTGCCACCAGCAGATCCCGGGGCAGCTCCTACGAGCAGTACTTC. The chain has TRBV15 and TRBJ2-7; tentatively, D is TRBD1 or TRBD2 (5 bases each). CDR1 is LNHNV and CDR2 is YYDKDF in the germline V gene (reference sequence). This CDR3 is 15 amino acids long. V lost 2 bases to trimming and J lost 0 bases, with 11 bases between them.

This clonotype has more than one count but fewer than ten. The chain carries TRBV27 and TRBJ1-3; D is undetermined. Germline CDR1 is MNHEY and CDR2 is SMNVEV (reference sequence). This CDR3 has 15 residues. Deletions cut 2 bases from V and 0 bases from J, with 8 bases between. CDR3 sequence: CASSLGVNSGNTIYF. In DNA form, the CDR3 reads TGTGCCAGCAGTTTAGGGGTGAACTCTGGAAACACCATATATTTT.

This sequence joins TRBV10-3 and TRBJ1-2; perhaps TRBD1 as D (6 bases). The V end was cut by 7 bases, the J end by 6 bases, with 27 bases between. This CDR3 has 17 residues. CDR1 and CDR2 (germline): ENHRY, SYGVKD. The CDR3 DNA reads TGTGCCATCACCGCCTGGGCAGGGGAGAACACCGGGGATGGCTACACCTTC. As protein: CAITAWAGENTGDGYTF.